The clone carrying this T cell receptor beta chain came up many times. Its target is unknown. The sample belongs to a study of breast tumors, draining lymph nodes, adjacent tissues. Samples came from axillary lymph nodes draining the breast cancer. The study's findings and limits: Luminal-like breast cancer showed significantly higher tumor–nontumor repertoire similarity than basal-like. That most tumor T cells come from lymph nodes remained unproven. Tumor TCR diversity was below lymph nodes but above nontumor tissue. Most tumor T cells seemingly derive from lymph node, then expand in tumor.

TCRdb re-analysed the multiplex PCR reads in MiXCR, keeping a single row per CDR3 protein. The table shows about 200,000 distinct CDR3 sequences, with under 40% occurring only once. Germline V lookup: CDR1 KGHDR, CDR2 SFDVKD. Trimming at V came to 4 bases and at J to 0 bases, leaving 8 bases not matched to a gene. The CDR3 has 16 residues. The rearrangement links TRBV24-1 to TRBJ2-7, with 7 nucleotides matching TRBD2. The source of this sequence is a female donor with breast cancer. Some clones in this sample may be carry-over from other donors' samples. Sequenced: axillary lymph node tissue. This CDR3 reads CATSDGRTRHSYEQYF. The CDR3 DNA sequence: TGTGCCACCAGTGACGGAAGGACTAGGCACTCCTACGAGCAGTACTTC.